A single T cell receptor (beta chain) is shown here with its context. The target antigen is unknown. These data originate in a study of T cell responses to AZD1222 COVID-19 vaccine. Study-level results: Donors were mostly white British, more females; clonal diversity possibly underestimated.

Trimming took 1 base from V and 6 from J, leaving 7 bases between them. Germline CDR1 is SGHTA and CDR2 is FQGTGA. This CDR3 spans 13 amino acids. Assay: immunoSEQ multiplex PCR; the TCRdb copy retains only in-frame clones and omits some. The sample holds around 110,000 clones; 85% to 95% are singletons and the top ten take 2.5% to 3%. The sequenced sample was peripheral blood, obtained on day 0 of AZD1222 vaccination. The sequence was obtained from an adult in good health. The chain has TRBV7-3 and TRBJ2-1; no definite D call. This CDR3 is CASSLIGSNEQFF. As DNA, the CDR3 is TGTGCCAGCAGCTTAATAGGCAGCAATGAGCAGTTCTTC. Complete variable domain (other parts from reference TRBV7-3 and TRBJ2-1): GAGVSQTPSNKVTEKGKYVELRCDPISGHTALYWYRQSLGQGPEFLIYFQGTGAADDSGLPNDRFFAVRPEGSVSTLKIQRTERGDSAVYLCASSLIGSNEQFFGPGTRLTVL.